A selection of T cell receptor beta chains follows, all from one sample in a study of CD4 T cell repertoires in COVID-19. Some clones are missing from TCRdb's copy, which holds only in-frame ones; the method was immunoSEQ multiplex PCR. This table holds 60,000 to 90,000 clones, around 82% found once. The material was CD4+ T cells from peripheral blood, obtained after recovery from COVID-19. These receptors were collected from a human donor who had COVID-19. CDR3s include the opening cysteine and the closing phenylalanine or tryptophan. A D gene is named only where the DNA matches it firmly. The listing skips clone size in some rows; elsewhere it reads once, few, many or a size class.

d_gene: .
v_gene: TRBV6-5
abundance: .
j_gene: TRBJ2-2
len: 15
CDR3nt: TGTGCCAGCAGAGAGAGGAACTCGAACACCGGGGAGCTGTTTTTT
CDR3aa: CASRERNSNTGELFF

d_gene: .
v_gene: TRBV12-3/TRBV12-4
abundance: .
j_gene: TRBJ1-6
len: 13
CDR3nt: TGTGCCAGCAACCAGGGGCCTAATTCACCCCTCCACTTT
CDR3aa: CASNQGPNSPLHF

d_gene: .
v_gene: TRBV19
abundance: .
j_gene: TRBJ1-2
len: 14
CDR3nt: TGTGCCAGTAGTAATCCAGGGGTTTCCTATGGCTACACCTTC
CDR3aa: CASSNPGVSYGYTF

d_gene: TRBD1
v_gene: TRBV6-5
abundance: few
j_gene: TRBJ2-5
len: 15
CDR3nt: TGTGCCAGCAGGCCGGACAGGGCCATACAAGAGACCCAGTACTTC
CDR3aa: CASRPDRAIQETQYF

d_gene: TRBD1
v_gene: TRBV5-1
abundance: .
j_gene: TRBJ2-3
len: 17
CDR3nt: TGCGCCAGCAGCCCTTCACAGGGGGCGTCGGGCACAGATACGCAGTATTTT
CDR3aa: CASSPSQGASGTDTQYF

d_gene: .
v_gene: TRBV7-8
abundance: .
j_gene: TRBJ2-2
len: 16
CDR3nt: TGTGCCAGCAGCCCGTCCTTGGGGGGACACACCGGGGAGCTGTTTTTT
CDR3aa: CASSPSLGGHTGELFF

d_gene: .
v_gene: TRBV5-6
abundance: .
j_gene: TRBJ1-6
len: 13
CDR3nt: TGTGCCAGCAGCAGACAGGCTAATTCACCCCTCCACTTT
CDR3aa: CASSRQANSPLHF

d_gene: TRBD1
v_gene: TRBV6-5
abundance: .
j_gene: TRBJ1-2
len: 16
CDR3nt: TGTGCCAGCAGTTTCAACTCGGGACAGGGTGTCTATGGCTACACCTTC
CDR3aa: CASSFNSGQGVYGYTF

d_gene: TRBD1
v_gene: TRBV28
abundance: once
j_gene: TRBJ2-7
len: 15
CDR3nt: TGTGCCAGCAGCCTTGCGGGACAGGGGTTTTACGAGCAGTACTTC
CDR3aa: CASSLAGQGFYEQYF

d_gene: .
v_gene: TRBV7-2
abundance: .
j_gene: TRBJ2-2
len: 14
CDR3nt: TGTGCCAGCAGCTTGGTGATCGGGACCGGGGAGCTGTTTTTT
CDR3aa: CASSLVIGTGELFF

d_gene: .
v_gene: TRBV6-5
abundance: .
j_gene: TRBJ1-1
len: 14
CDR3nt: TGTGCCGCTTCGGGGGGATTGGGAGTTACTGAAGCTTTCTTT
CDR3aa: CAASGGLGVTEAFF

d_gene: .
v_gene: TRBV5-1
abundance: .
j_gene: TRBJ2-2
len: 12
CDR3nt: TGCGCCAGCAGCGTGGCGAACGGGGAGCTGTTTTTT
CDR3aa: CASSVANGELFF

d_gene: .
v_gene: TRBV6-5
abundance: .
j_gene: TRBJ2-2
len: 15
CDR3nt: TGTGCCAGCGGCCGCTCCAATCCCAACACCGGGGAGCTGTTTTTT
CDR3aa: CASGRSNPNTGELFF

d_gene: .
v_gene: TRBV28
abundance: .
j_gene: TRBJ2-7
len: 13
CDR3nt: TGTGCCAGCACCGTGGACAGCCCGTACGAGCAGTACTTC
CDR3aa: CASTVDSPYEQYF

d_gene: TRBD1
v_gene: TRBV5-1
abundance: .
j_gene: TRBJ2-5
len: 14
CDR3nt: TGCGCCAGCAGCCCAGGGGGTAGCGCGTGGACCCAGTACTTC
CDR3aa: CASSPGGSAWTQYF

d_gene: TRBD1
v_gene: TRBV5-1
abundance: .
j_gene: TRBJ2-7
len: 17
CDR3nt: TGCGCCAGCAGCTTGGCACCTGTAGACAGGGCTCCCTACGAGCAGTACTTC
CDR3aa: CASSLAPVDRAPYEQYF

d_gene: .
v_gene: TRBV6-1
abundance: .
j_gene: TRBJ1-1
len: 14
CDR3nt: TGTGCCAGCAGTGAAGTGCCCGTGAACACTGAAGCTTTCTTT
CDR3aa: CASSEVPVNTEAFF

d_gene: .
v_gene: TRBV19
abundance: .
j_gene: TRBJ2-1
len: 11
CDR3nt: TGTGCCAGTTCTAGGATTGATGAGCAGTTCTTC
CDR3aa: CASSRIDEQFF

d_gene: .
v_gene: TRBV6-5
abundance: .
j_gene: TRBJ2-5
len: 14
CDR3nt: TGTGCCAGCAGCAATAACGGTGGGACGGAGACCCAGTACTTC
CDR3aa: CASSNNGGTETQYF

d_gene: TRBD2
v_gene: TRBV2
abundance: few
j_gene: TRBJ2-1
len: 16
CDR3nt: TGTGCCAGCACCCCAGGGACTAGCGGGAGTAGGGGTGAGCAGTTCTTC
CDR3aa: CASTPGTSGSRGEQFF

d_gene: TRBD1
v_gene: TRBV4-2
abundance: .
j_gene: TRBJ2-2
len: 17
CDR3nt: TGTGCCAGCAGCCAAAAACTGGGGACAGGGAACACCGGGGAGCTGTTTTTT
CDR3aa: CASSQKLGTGNTGELFF

d_gene: TRBD2
v_gene: TRBV11-2
abundance: .
j_gene: TRBJ2-7
len: 15
CDR3nt: TGTGCCAGCAGCTTAGCTAGCGGGTATACCTACGAGCAGTACTTC
CDR3aa: CASSLASGYTYEQYF

d_gene: TRBD2
v_gene: TRBV28
abundance: .
j_gene: TRBJ2-7
len: 15
CDR3nt: TGTGCCAGCAGTCGGGGGACTAGCGGCCACTACGAGCAGTACTTC
CDR3aa: CASSRGTSGHYEQYF

d_gene: TRBD1
v_gene: TRBV6-5
abundance: .
j_gene: TRBJ1-1
len: 15
CDR3nt: TGTGCCAGCAGTTCCTTCCCGGGACAGGGATTGGGGGCTTTCTTT
CDR3aa: CASSSFPGQGLGAFF

d_gene: .
v_gene: TRBV12-3/TRBV12-4
abundance: .
j_gene: TRBJ2-5
len: 11
CDR3nt: TGTGCCAGCACCCTCGGGGAGACCCAGTACTTC
CDR3aa: CASTLGETQYF

d_gene: .
v_gene: TRBV28
abundance: .
j_gene: TRBJ1-2
len: 13
CDR3nt: TGTGCCAGCATTTCCCGGGGGTTCTATGGCTACACCTTC
CDR3aa: CASISRGFYGYTF

d_gene: .
v_gene: TRBV4-2
abundance: .
j_gene: TRBJ1-2
len: 14
CDR3nt: TGTGCCAGCAGCCAGCTGGGGGATAACTATGGCTACACCTTC
CDR3aa: CASSQLGDNYGYTF

d_gene: .
v_gene: TRBV6-5
abundance: .
j_gene: TRBJ2-6
len: 14
CDR3nt: TGTGCCATCACAGGGTCCTCTGGGGCCAACGTCCTGACTTTC
CDR3aa: CAITGSSGANVLTF

d_gene: .
v_gene: TRBV5-1
abundance: .
j_gene: TRBJ1-3
len: 16
CDR3nt: TGCGCCAGCAGCTTGGGGCCCCAGGTTTCTGGAAACACCATATATTTT
CDR3aa: CASSLGPQVSGNTIYF

d_gene: .
v_gene: TRBV27
abundance: .
j_gene: TRBJ1-6
len: 12
CDR3nt: TGTGCCAGCAGTTTTCGTAGATCACCCCTCCACTTT
CDR3aa: CASSFRRSPLHF

d_gene: .
v_gene: TRBV7-2
abundance: once
j_gene: TRBJ2-3
len: 15
CDR3nt: TGTGCCAGCAGCTTAGTTAAGGGGCTCACAGATACGCAGTATTTT
CDR3aa: CASSLVKGLTDTQYF

d_gene: .
v_gene: TRBV4-2
abundance: .
j_gene: TRBJ2-7
len: 14
CDR3nt: TGTGCCAGCAGCCAAGATGAGAGGTTCTACGAGCAGTACTTC
CDR3aa: CASSQDERFYEQYF

d_gene: .
v_gene: TRBV2
abundance: .
j_gene: TRBJ2-7
len: 13
CDR3nt: TGTGCCAGCAGCACAACGCCCCCCTACGAGCAGTACTTC
CDR3aa: CASSTTPPYEQYF

d_gene: .
v_gene: TRBV10-1
abundance: few
j_gene: TRBJ1-1
len: 13
CDR3nt: TGCGCCAGCAGTGAGAACGTGAACACTGAAGCTTTCTTT
CDR3aa: CASSENVNTEAFF

d_gene: TRBD1
v_gene: TRBV18
abundance: .
j_gene: TRBJ1-2
len: 14
CDR3nt: TGTGCCAGCTCACCTCAGGGGGCGCAAAACGGCTACACCTTC
CDR3aa: CASSPQGAQNGYTF

d_gene: .
v_gene: TRBV15
abundance: .
j_gene: TRBJ2-3
len: 12
CDR3nt: TGTGCCACTGCTCGGAGCGCAGATACGCAGTATTTT
CDR3aa: CATARSADTQYF

d_gene: TRBD1
v_gene: TRBV5-1
abundance: .
j_gene: TRBJ2-1
len: 15
CDR3nt: TGCGCCAGCAGCTTGGGGCAGGGGGCTGTGGATGAGCAGTTCTTC
CDR3aa: CASSLGQGAVDEQFF

d_gene: TRBD2
v_gene: TRBV24-1
abundance: .
j_gene: TRBJ2-2
len: 17
CDR3nt: TGTGCCACCAGTGATTTCGGAGCGGGAGCCTCCACCGGGGAGCTGTTTTTT
CDR3aa: CATSDFGAGASTGELFF

d_gene: TRBD1
v_gene: TRBV5-5
abundance: .
j_gene: TRBJ1-3
len: 16
CDR3nt: TGTGCCAGCAGCTCCGGGACAGGGGTCTCTGGAAACACCATATATTTT
CDR3aa: CASSSGTGVSGNTIYF

d_gene: TRBD1
v_gene: TRBV12-5
abundance: .
j_gene: TRBJ1-2
len: 14
CDR3nt: TGTGCTAGTGGTTTGGCAGGGGGCGTAGGTGGCTACACCTTC
CDR3aa: CASGLAGGVGGYTF

d_gene: TRBD1
v_gene: TRBV27
abundance: .
j_gene: TRBJ1-2
len: 18
CDR3nt: TGTGCCAGCAGTTTATCGACCGTTGAAAAGGGGGCAACTTCATTCTACACCTTC
CDR3aa: CASSLSTVEKGATSFYTF

d_gene: TRBD2
v_gene: TRBV5-8
abundance: .
j_gene: TRBJ2-1
len: 15
CDR3nt: TGTGCCAGCAGCTTGGGTGGGAGGGTCCACAATGAGCAGTTCTTC
CDR3aa: CASSLGGRVHNEQFF

d_gene: .
v_gene: TRBV28
abundance: .
j_gene: TRBJ1-2
len: 12
CDR3nt: TGTGCCAGCAGTTCAGGGACGTCTGGCTACACCTTC
CDR3aa: CASSSGTSGYTF

d_gene: .
v_gene: TRBV24-1
abundance: once
j_gene: TRBJ2-5
len: 15
CDR3nt: TGTGCCACCAGTGATTCCAGGGCAGGGCAAGAGACCCAGTACTTC
CDR3aa: CATSDSRAGQETQYF

d_gene: TRBD2
v_gene: TRBV19
abundance: .
j_gene: TRBJ2-3
len: 18
CDR3nt: TGTGCCAATCACGTTACGGGGACTAGCGGGAAGGGGACAGATACGCAGTATTTT
CDR3aa: CANHVTGTSGKGTDTQYF

d_gene: .
v_gene: TRBV1
abundance: .
j_gene: TRBJ1-5
len: 14
CDR3nt: TGCACCAGCAGCCTTATAGAGACGTACCAGCCCCAGCATTTT
CDR3aa: CTSSLIETYQPQHF

d_gene: .
v_gene: TRBV18
abundance: once
j_gene: TRBJ2-1
len: 15
CDR3nt: TGTGCCAGCTCACCACCGATTTCCGGATACAATGAGCAGTTCTTC
CDR3aa: CASSPPISGYNEQFF

d_gene: .
v_gene: TRBV5-4
abundance: .
j_gene: TRBJ2-5
len: 14
CDR3nt: TGTGCCAGCAGCCCAGACCTGCCCCAGGAGACCCAGTACTTC
CDR3aa: CASSPDLPQETQYF